This is a list of T cell receptor beta chains from one sample in a study of T cell changes during pregnancy in multiple sclerosis. Data came from immunoSEQ multiplex PCR; TCRdb stores just in-frame clones and leaves some out. The sample has more than 70,000 clones, around 90% seen once; the top ten hold under 0.95%. Here the sequenced sample was peripheral blood, taken before pregnancy. These receptors were collected from a female donor with multiple sclerosis, enrolled in a pregnancy study. The CDR3 runs from the conserved cysteine through the conserved F or W. A D gene is named only where the DNA matches it firmly. Where a row states a size, it is once, few, many or the class of an expanded clone; other rows omit it.

V: TRBV5-6
size: .
D: .
J: TRBJ1-1
CDR3: CASSFGRGGSFF
DNA: TGTGCCAGCAGCTTTGGGCGAGGGGGATCCTTCTTT

V: TRBV7-7
size: .
D: TRBD1
J: TRBJ2-2
CDR3: CASSSTGGNTGELFF
DNA: TGTGCCAGCAGCTCGACAGGGGGAAACACCGGGGAGCTGTTTTTT

V: TRBV7-9
size: .
D: .
J: TRBJ2-7
CDR3: CASSLSANSYEQYF
DNA: TGTGCCAGCAGCCTGAGCGCGAACTCCTACGAGCAGTACTTC

V: TRBV28
size: .
D: TRBD2
J: TRBJ2-1
CDR3: CASSSGTRRGEQFF
DNA: TGTGCCAGCAGTTCCGGGACTAGACGGGGTGAGCAGTTCTTC

V: TRBV20-1
size: .
D: .
J: TRBJ2-2
CDR3: CSAQGHGELFF
DNA: TGCAGTGCCCAGGGACACGGGGAGCTGTTTTTT

V: TRBV28
size: .
D: .
J: TRBJ1-5
CDR3: CASKVFLGTQGGGYGNQPQHF
DNA: TGTGCCAGCAAAGTTTTCTTGGGGACTCAGGGTGGGGGATATGGCAATCAGCCCCAGCATTTT

V: TRBV6-5
size: .
D: TRBD1
J: TRBJ2-1
CDR3: CASSYLPGTGNEQFF
DNA: TGTGCCAGCAGTTACCTTCCCGGGACAGGGAATGAGCAGTTCTTC

V: TRBV9
size: .
D: TRBD2
J: TRBJ2-7
CDR3: CASSVGGGTYEQYF
DNA: TGTGCCAGCAGCGTCGGGGGAGGGACCTACGAGCAGTACTTC

V: TRBV28
size: .
D: .
J: TRBJ2-7
CDR3: CASRPGHDSYEQYF
DNA: TGTGCCAGCAGGCCGGGACATGACTCCTACGAGCAGTACTTC

V: TRBV4-3
size: .
D: .
J: TRBJ1-2
CDR3: CASSQEGHNYGYTF
DNA: TGCGCCAGCAGCCAAGAAGGACATAACTATGGCTACACCTTC

V: TRBV7-9
size: .
D: TRBD1
J: TRBJ2-2
CDR3: CASSPGQGATGELFF
DNA: TGTGCCAGCAGCCCCGGACAGGGGGCAACCGGGGAGCTGTTTTTT

V: TRBV5-1
size: once
D: TRBD1
J: TRBJ1-3
CDR3: CASSQGVSGNTIYF
DNA: TGCGCCAGCAGCCAGGGGGTTTCTGGAAACACCATATATTTT

V: TRBV7-8
size: .
D: TRBD2
J: TRBJ2-7
CDR3: CASSLGPSGGRYEQYF
DNA: TGTGCCAGCAGCTTAGGTCCTAGCGGGGGACGCTACGAGCAGTACTTC

V: TRBV4-3
size: .
D: .
J: TRBJ1-2
CDR3: CASSQDHARVSYGYTF
DNA: TGCGCCAGCAGCCAAGATCATGCCCGGGTTTCCTATGGCTACACCTTC

V: TRBV2
size: .
D: TRBD1
J: TRBJ2-1
CDR3: CASSDRGNEQFF
DNA: TGTGCCAGCAGTGACAGGGGGAATGAGCAGTTCTTC

V: TRBV25-1
size: few
D: .
J: TRBJ1-5
CDR3: CASSVGYQPQHF
DNA: TGTGCCAGCAGTGTCGGGTATCAGCCCCAGCATTTT

V: TRBV9
size: .
D: .
J: TRBJ1-3
CDR3: CASSVGAGTNGNTIYF
DNA: TGTGCCAGCAGCGTAGGGGCAGGGACTAACGGAAACACCATATATTTT